This T cell receptor beta chain was observed in a study of T cells expressing NK-cell markers. Overall study: Sorted CD3+CD56-NKG2C+, CD3+CD56+NKG2C+ and CD3+CD56+NKG2C- T cells supplied the TCR beta repertoires.

The study, taken as a whole, reports: In a group of 5 or 6 donors, dominant NKG2C+ clonotypes represented 1.0-7.0% of CD8+ T cells. It was still unclear whether expanded NKG2C+ T cell clones were HCMV specific.

To note about this clonotype: No antigen is known for it.

Germline V gives CDR1 LGHDT, CDR2 YNNKEL (reference sequence). This CDR3 region has 15 residues. UMI-tagged 5'RACE template switching yielded the TCR beta cDNA. Reanalyzing the 5' RACE reads, TCRdb keeps one entry per CDR3 protein, without DNA. Its clone listing holds 130,000 to 150,000 distinct CDR3 sequences. This sequence joins TRBV3-1 and TRBJ2-1. The sequence derives from a man aged 18 to 30 in good health. Sequencing was carried out using blood T cells: a sorted CD56 or NKG2C T cell subset, CD4+ or CD8+ T cells, or bulk PBMC T cells (not recorded which). The CDR3 sequence: CASSQGIWVIDEQFF.